A selection of T cell receptor beta chains follows, all from one sample in a study of high-grade serous ovarian cancer treatment subgroups. TCRdb's copy holds only in-frame clones and misses some; the assay was immunoSEQ multiplex PCR. The repertoire has around 30,000 clones, around 84% of them found once; the top ten carry approximately 2.1%. The sample taken for sequencing was tumor tissue. The receptors shown here come from a human donor with high-grade serous ovarian cancer. CDR3s include the opening cysteine and the closing phenylalanine or tryptophan. Fields, in order: clone size, D gene, J gene, V gene, CDR3 DNA, CDR3 protein. The D gene is left open where the match is weak. Clone size is shown for a subset of rows, as once, few, many or a class of expanded clone.

NA | NA | TRBJ2-2 | TRBV6-5 | TGTGCCAGCAGTACGGACTATAGCCCCGGGGAGCTGTTTTTT | CASSTDYSPGELFF
NA | NA | TRBJ2-7 | TRBV19 | TGTGCCAGTAGTGGCGGCCTATCCCACGAGCAGTACTTC | CASSGGLSHEQYF
NA | NA | TRBJ1-1 | TRBV6-5 | TGTGCCAGCAGTTACTCGACGACGGGAATCACTGAAGCTTTCTTT | CASSYSTTGITEAFF
few | TRBD1 | TRBJ1-5 | TRBV5-1 | TGCGCCAGCAGCGTAGGGACAGACAATCAGCCCCAGCATTTT | CASSVGTDNQPQHF
few | NA | TRBJ1-4 | TRBV9 | TGTGCCAGCAGCGTAGGGTACGCGTATGAAAAACTGTTTTTT | CASSVGYAYEKLFF
NA | NA | TRBJ1-4 | TRBV30 | TGTGCCTGGAGTGCACCAGGGGAAAGCGAAAAACTGTTTTTT | CAWSAPGESEKLFF
NA | TRBD1 | TRBJ1-4 | TRBV2 | TGTGCCAGCAGGGACAGGGGGGGAGTGAATGAAAAACTGTTTTTT | CASRDRGGVNEKLFF
NA | NA | TRBJ2-5 | TRBV29-1 | TGCAGCGTTGGGGGGACGGGAAGGGCACTCCAAGAGACCCAGTACTTC | CSVGGTGRALQETQYF
NA | NA | TRBJ2-7 | TRBV28 | TGTGCCAGCAGGCGGGGTAGTTTTGCCCTCTACGAGCAGTACTTC | CASRRGSFALYEQYF
NA | NA | TRBJ2-3 | TRBV12-5 | TGTGCTAGTGGTTTGGTAAACGGGGCGCAGTATTTT | CASGLVNGAQYF
NA | NA | TRBJ1-4 | TRBV19 | TGTGCCAGTAGTATGCCAGGGCTCAGTAATGAAAAACTGTTTTTT | CASSMPGLSNEKLFF
NA | NA | TRBJ2-3 | TRBV15 | TGTGCCACCAGCAGAGTTGGCAGCTTAGATACGCAGTATTTT | CATSRVGSLDTQYF
NA | NA | TRBJ2-2 | TRBV5-4 | TGTGCCAGCAACCACGCGAACACCGGGGAGCTGTTTTTT | CASNHANTGELFF
NA | NA | TRBJ1-2 | TRBV7-8 | TGTGCCAGCAGCCCGGGGGGCCCGGGGTCTGGCTACACCTTC | CASSPGGPGSGYTF
NA | NA | TRBJ2-5 | TRBV7-2 | TGTGCCAGCAGCTTAAAGGGACAGACCCAGTACTTC | CASSLKGQTQYF
NA | NA | TRBJ1-1 | TRBV30 | TGTGCCTGGAGTAGCGCGGGGAACACTGAAGCTTTCTTT | CAWSSAGNTEAFF
NA | TRBD1 | TRBJ1-2 | TRBV30 | TGTGCCGCCTACAGGGGGCAGGGCTATGGCTACACCTTC | CAAYRGQGYGYTF
once | NA | TRBJ2-1 | TRBV28 | TGTGCCAGCACGTCCGGGACAACCCGGCTCAATGAGCAGTTCTTC | CASTSGTTRLNEQFF
NA | TRBD2 | TRBJ2-7 | TRBV19 | TGTGCCAGTAGTAGATCCGGGACTAGCGGGTTCTACGAGCAGTACTTC | CASSRSGTSGFYEQYF
NA | NA | TRBJ1-5 | TRBV28 | TGTGCCAGCAGTTTAGGGGGGAGGTCTCAGCCCCAGCATTTT | CASSLGGRSQPQHF
NA | NA | TRBJ1-2 | TRBV10-1 | TGCGCCAGTTCGACCGGGAGCAGCGGCGTGGCCTTC | CASSTGSSGVAF
NA | NA | TRBJ1-4 | TRBV15 | TGTGCCACCAGCAGAAACAGGCCCGATAATGAAAAACTGTTTTTT | CATSRNRPDNEKLFF
NA | NA | TRBJ2-1 | TRBV19 | TGTGCCAGTAGCTTAGGGCCGGGTTACAATGAGCAGTTCTTC | CASSLGPGYNEQFF
NA | TRBD1 | TRBJ2-7 | TRBV27 | TGTGCCAGCAGGTCGACAGGGGCCTACGAGCAGTACTTC | CASRSTGAYEQYF
NA | NA | TRBJ2-7 | TRBV5-6 | TGTGCCAGCAGTAGAACAGGGACGGGATCCTACGAGCAGTACTTC | CASSRTGTGSYEQYF
NA | NA | TRBJ1-1 | TRBV5-4 | TGTGCCAGCAGCTTGGTGGCAGGCCAAGCTGAAGCTTTCTTT | CASSLVAGQAEAFF
NA | TRBD2 | TRBJ2-2 | TRBV29-1 | TGCAGCGTTGACATCGCTAGCGGGAGAGGGGGGAACACCGGGGAGCTGTTTTTT | CSVDIASGRGGNTGELFF
NA | NA | TRBJ2-7 | TRBV7-9 | TGTGCCAGCAGCTTAGACACCCACTACGAGCAGTACTTC | CASSLDTHYEQYF
few | NA | TRBJ1-1 | TRBV6-5 | TGTGCCAGCAGTTACGGGGGCCAGACTGAAGCTTTCTTT | CASSYGGQTEAFF
NA | NA | TRBJ1-4 | TRBV11-2 | TGTGCCAGCAGCTTAGACGGAGGTTATAATGAAAAACTGTTTTTT | CASSLDGGYNEKLFF
NA | TRBD1 | TRBJ2-7 | TRBV6-6 | TGTGCCAGCGCTTATCAGGGGGTAGACGCCTACGAGCAGTACTTC | CASAYQGVDAYEQYF
NA | TRBD1 | TRBJ1-2 | TRBV28 | TGTGCCAGCAGACCCTCTCAGGGGGCGTCGTATGGCTACACCTTC | CASRPSQGASYGYTF
few | NA | TRBJ1-5 | TRBV7-2 | TGTGCCAGCAGCTTGACGGGGAGCAATCAGCCCCAGCATTTT | CASSLTGSNQPQHF
NA | TRBD2 | TRBJ2-5 | TRBV11-2 | TGTGCCAGCAGCCCCCGCGTGTTAGCGGGAACAGAGACCCAGTACTTC | CASSPRVLAGTETQYF
NA | TRBD1 | TRBJ2-2 | TRBV11-3 | TGTGCCAGCAGCTTATTCGGGCCGACAGGGGTGAACACCGGGGAGCTGTTTTTT | CASSLFGPTGVNTGELFF
once | NA | TRBJ1-4 | TRBV28 | TGTGCCAGCAGTTTAGGAGTAAAACTGTTTTTT | CASSLGVKLFF
NA | NA | TRBJ2-2 | TRBV6-1 | TGTGCCAGCAGTGAACGGGGGCGTAACACCGGGGAGCTGTTTTTT | CASSERGRNTGELFF
NA | NA | TRBJ2-5 | TRBV2 | TGTGCCAGCAGTGGGGTCTTACAGGGAAAAGAGACCCAGTACTTC | CASSGVLQGKETQYF
NA | NA | TRBJ2-7 | TRBV7-8 | TGTGCCAGCAGCTTAGATGGGGCACTCCCTAGCTACGAGCAGTACTTC | CASSLDGALPSYEQYF
NA | NA | TRBJ2-4 | TRBV7-9 | TGTGCCAGCAGCCTATTCCGGGGGGCCAAAAACATTCAGTACTTC | CASSLFRGAKNIQYF
NA | NA | TRBJ2-1 | TRBV28 | TGTGCCAGCAGTTTAGAACATTGGCACCAGTTCTTC | CASSLEHWHQFF